Ten or more counts support the clone carrying this T cell receptor (beta chain). The CDR3 end falls 3 residues outside the read, so it is completed with the germline J gene. Other DNA sequences in the sample encode the same CDR3. Sequencing used immunoSEQ multiplex PCR; TCRdb keeps in-frame clones, though not all of them. This table holds 35,000 to 50,000 clones with no singletons; the top ten claim 1.3% to 1.5%. CDR1 is LNHDA, CDR2 SQIVND, per germline (reference sequence). CDR3 length equals 16 residues. This sample was taken from a study of T cell clonality in common variable immunodeficiency. Each donor provided about 4.5 to 8.5 ml of heparinized whole blood.

The chain employs TRBV19 and TRBJ1-2; 11 bases map to TRBD1. The clonotype originates from a person between 18 and 75 years old in good health. Sample: peripheral blood mononuclear cells. The CDR3 protein is CASSTQKPDRGLGYTF. The CDR3 DNA, read in part, is TGTGCCAGTAGTACACAAAAACCGGACAGGGGGCTCGGC.